A single sample gave rise to the 20 T cell receptor beta chains below, sequenced in a study of blood T cells in healthy people across ages. The second PCR ran roughly 7 to 12 cycles with a sample-barcoded 5' primer and J-beta primers. TCRdb analysed the 5' RACE reads with MiXCR anew, one entry per CDR3 protein. The sample has 750,000 to 1,000,000 distinct CDR3 sequences; roughly 29% are singletons. This sample also appeared in a second study, on T cells of mothers and their children.

The specimen sequenced was blood. These TCRs come from a woman aged 40-49 years in good health.

This clonotype was recorded many times. V and J are TRBV6-5 and TRBJ2-7; TRBD1 might be the D (5 bases). V lost 0 bases and J lost 2, with 8 bases in between. Germline V gene data show CDR1 as MNHEY and CDR2 as SVGAGI. The CDR3 length is 14 residues. The CDR3 region has the DNA TGTGCCAGCAGTTACTCACAGGTTCCCTACGAGCAGTACTTC. Amino acid sequence: CASSYSQVPYEQYF.

Only a few counts were recorded for this clonotype. A read error may produce the germline difference seen at one junction end. The V gene is TRBV4-3, the J gene TRBJ2-2; 7 nucleotides line up with TRBD2. The length of the CDR3 is 14 residues. CDR1 and CDR2 (germline): LGHNA, YSLEER. The CDR3 region has the DNA TGCGCCGGCAGCCAGAGGGAGGGTGTGGGGGAGCTGTTTTTT. Translation gives CAGSQREGVGELFF.

This clonotype showed up just a few times. CDR3 DNA: TGCAGTGCTAGACAGGACAGGAGGAAGTATTTT. Translation: CSARQDRRKYF. The chain joins TRBV20-1 to TRBJ2-3; 7 bases match TRBD1. This CDR3 has 11 residues. Germline V gene lookup returns CDR1 DFQATT and CDR2 SNEGSKA (reference sequence). The trim removed 2 bases at V and 13 bases at J, leaving 6 bases unmatched.

In this sample, this clonotype turned up a few times. The CDR3 DNA reads TGCAGTGCTAGGTGGGGGTCGTCGAGCACTGAAGCTTTCTTT. It specifies CSARWGSSSTEAFF. The chain employs TRBV20-1 and TRBJ1-1, with D perhaps matching TRBD1 (5 bases). Germline loops: CDR1 DFQATT, CDR2 SNEGSKA (reference sequence). Trimming took off 3 bases at V and 4 bases at J, with 15 bases between the two ends. The CDR3 loop spans 14 amino acids.

The chain combines TRBV28 with TRBJ1-1; 9 bases map to TRBD1. This CDR3 contains 17 residues. Trimming at V came to 8 bases and at J to 5 bases, leaving 18 bases not matched to a gene. Germline-derived CDR1 and CDR2 are MDHEN and SYDVKM. In nucleotides, the CDR3 is TGTGCCAGCCCTTCTCAGGCGGACAGGGGAAGTTGGACTGAAGCTTTCTTT. This codes for CASPSQADRGSWTEAFF.

This chain links TRBV27 with TRBJ1-5, with D perhaps matching TRBD1 (6 bases). This CDR3 contains 15 residues. Trimming removed 2 bases at V and 6 bases at J, with 14 bases between. The V gene's germline CDR1 is MNHEY and CDR2 SMNVEV (reference sequence). CDR3 residues: CASSLEFLGAQPQHF. CDR3 bases: TGTGCCAGCAGTTTAGAATTTTTGGGGGCTCAGCCCCAGCATTTT.

This clonotype has only a few counts. This sequence joins TRBV10-3 and TRBJ2-4, with D possibly being TRBD1 (6 bases). Germline CDR1 reads ENHRY; CDR2 reads SYGVKD. This CDR3 contains 13 residues. Trimming removed 4 bases at V and 5 bases at J, with 9 bases between. CDR3 in amino acids: CAISAPGENIQYF. DNA of the CDR3: TGTGCCATCAGTGCTCCAGGGGAAAACATTCAGTACTTC.

This clonotype has more than one count but fewer than ten. The rearrangement uses TRBV7-2 and TRBJ2-1, with a possible D match to TRBD2 (7 bases). V lost 3 bases to trimming and J lost 10 bases, with 16 bases between them. This CDR3 has 14 residues. Germline assignment: CDR1 SGHTA and CDR2 FQGNSA. As DNA, the CDR3 is TGTGCCAGCAGCTTTGGGGGGGGCGGAAAGGAGCAGTTCTTC. Amino acids: CASSFGGGGKEQFF.

At least ten counts were recorded for this clonotype. This chain links TRBV5-1 with TRBJ1-2; unclear D gene. CDR1 and CDR2 from the germline V gene are SGHRS and YFSETQ. Trimming cost V 3 bases and J 7 bases, with 10 bases left between them. This CDR3 is built from 12 residues. CDR3 protein: CASSSPRGGYTF. The CDR3 nucleotides are TGCGCCAGCAGCTCACCGCGGGGTGGCTACACCTTC.

This clonotype turned up a few times. The V and J genes are TRBV30 and TRBJ1-1; the D is unclear. Germline V gene sequence: CDR1 GTSNPN, CDR2 SVGIG (reference sequence). The length of the CDR3 is 14 residues. The V end lost 1 base, the J end lost 4 bases, and 13 bases lay between the germline ends. CDR3 protein: CAWSGLQLGTEAFF. Written as DNA, the CDR3 is TGTGCCTGGAGTGGGCTCCAGTTGGGCACTGAAGCTTTCTTT.

To note about this clonotype: One end of the junction varies from germline; a read error may be responsible. The rearrangement uses TRBV4-1 and TRBJ1-2; no clear D gene. CDR3 length: 15 residues. The V gene's germline CDR1 is MGHRA and CDR2 YSYEKL. CDR3 residues: CASSQERDRNYGYTF. CDR3 bases: TGCGCAAGCAGCCAGGAGCGAGACCGGAACTATGGCTACACCTTC.

This clonotype occurred many times. The rearrangement uses TRBV6-5 and TRBJ2-7; D possibly corresponds to TRBD2 (6 bases). CDR1 is MNHEY and CDR2 is SVGAGI in the germline V gene. The CDR3 length is 17 residues. Trimming cost V 4 bases and J 7 bases, with 26 bases left between them. CDR3 region: CASSSSQHGGRPQEQYF. In DNA form, the CDR3 reads TGTGCCAGCAGTTCCTCCCAGCACGGGGGACGACCCCAGGAGCAGTACTTC.

A remark on this clonotype: Possible read error: a much larger clone is one base away. The chain joins TRBV29-1 to TRBJ2-6; D possibly matches TRBD1 or TRBD2 (5 bases each). There are 15 residues in the CDR3. The germline CDR1 and CDR2 sequences are SQVTM and ANQGSEA. The CDR3 protein is CSVPGLSSGANVRTF. Here the CDR3 DNA reads TGCAGCGTTCCCGGACTTAGCTCTGGGGCCAACGTCCGGACTTTC. The full variable domain, its missing parts supplied by reference TRBV29-1 and TRBJ2-6, is SAVISQKPSRDICQRGTSLTIQCQVDSQVTMMFWYRQQPGQSLTLIATANQGSEATYESGFVIDKFPISRPNLTFSTLTVSNMSPEDSSIYLCSVPGLSSGANVRTFGAGSRLTVL.

The genes are TRBV5-1 and TRBJ2-4, with D perhaps matching TRBD1 (6 bases). The CDR3 is made up of 13 amino acids. V was trimmed by 6 bases and J by 10 bases, leaving 17 bases between them. The germline CDR1 and CDR2 sequences are SGHRS and YFSETQ. CDR3 DNA: TGCGCCAGCAACCAGGACAGCAGCAAGATTCAGTACTTC. Translating gives CASNQDSSKIQYF.

The rearrangement joins TRBV5-1 to TRBJ2-7; tentatively, D is TRBD1 or TRBD2 (5 bases each). CDR3 length equals 14 residues. Trimming removed 4 bases at V and 5 bases at J, with 16 bases between. Germline-derived CDR1 and CDR2 are SGHRS and YFSETQ. CDR3 DNA: TGCGCCAGCAGCGGAGGCATAGGGGTCCACGAGCAGTACTTC. This translates into CASSGGIGVHEQYF.

CDR3 coding DNA: TGTGCCAGCAGCATCCAAACAGGGGGCTATGAGGGCTACACCTTC. This sequence encodes CASSIQTGGYEGYTF. V gene TRBV21-1 combines with J gene TRBJ1-2; the listed D gene, TRBD1, was not tested against the DNA. TRBV21-1 is described as a pseudogene. The CDR3 has 15 residues.

In this sample, this clonotype turned up many times. The rearrangement uses TRBV5-1 and TRBJ2-7; TRBD1 agrees at 8 bases. With V trimmed by 1 base and J by 3 bases, 3 bases remained unmatched. The CDR3 has 14 amino acids. Germline V lookup: CDR1 SGHRS, CDR2 YFSETQ. CDR3 coding DNA: TGCGCCAGCAGCTTGACCGGACAGGGCTACGAGCAGTACTTC. Translation: CASSLTGQGYEQYF.

A few counts support this clonotype. This sequence joins TRBV20-1 and TRBJ1-1; D call uncertain. Germline values: CDR1 DFQATT, CDR2 SNEGSKA (reference sequence). The V and J ends lost 3 bases and 2 bases respectively, with 16 bases between them. The CDR3 runs 15 residues. The DNA of the CDR3 is TGCAGTGCTAGGATGATGGGAAGTGGTAACACTGAAGCTTTCTTT. Its protein is CSARMMGSGNTEAFF.

On this clonotype: With a much larger clone just one base away, this may be a read error. The gene calls are TRBV9 and TRBJ2-1; D is unresolved. Per the germline V gene, CDR1 is SGDLS and CDR2 is YYNGEE. The CDR3 runs to 15 residues. This CDR3 reads CASSLGVVLGNERFF. CDR3 nucleotide sequence: TGTGCCAGCAGCCTAGGAGTGGTTCTTGGCAATGAGCGGTTCTTC.

This clonotype was observed many times. The chain recombines TRBV12-3 or TRBV12-4 with TRBJ2-5; 11 bases line up with TRBD2. Trimming removed 6 bases from V and 2 bases from J; junction bases left unmatched: 11. This CDR3 contains 17 residues. The CDR3 region has the DNA TGTGCCAGCAGCCCGTTCCTTAGCGGGGGGGCTCAAGAGACCCAGTACTTC. Residues: CASSPFLSGGAQETQYF.